The 4 T cell receptor beta chains listed next were all sequenced from one sample in a study of response to subunit inactivated influenza vaccine. Using its own MiXCR run on the RT-PCR reads, TCRdb lists one record per CDR3 protein. In the table there are around 710,000 distinct CDR3 sequences, approximately 14% of which are singletons. This specimen consisted of PBMCs from blood, obtained around 15 days before vaccination. These receptors were obtained from a man aged 50 or older who received an inactivated influenza vaccine.

A note on this clonotype: One junction end does not reproduce the germline sequence, and a read error may be involved. This chain links TRBV7-9 with TRBJ2-7; 8 nucleotides agree with TRBD2. The CDR3 extends over 15 amino acids. The germline gives CDR1 SEHNR, CDR2 FQNEAQ (reference sequence). The CDR3 DNA reads as TGTGCCAGCAGCTTAGCGAGGCGGGGGGCCTACGAGGAGTACTTC. It specifies CASSLARRGAYEEYF. The full variable domain, rest sourced from reference TRBV7-9 and TRBJ2-7, is DTGVSQNPRHKITKRGQNVTFRCDPISEHNRLYWYRQTLGQGPEFLTYFQNEAQLEKSRLLSDRFSAERPKGSFSTLEIQRTEQGDSAMYLCASSLARRGAYEEYFGPGTRLTVT.

This clonotype appeared many times. The chain links TRBV6-2 or TRBV6-3 to TRBJ2-7; D not resolved. The CDR3 totals 12 residues. Germline V gene sequence: CDR1 MNHEY, CDR2 SVGEGT. Trimming took 5 bases from V and 6 from J, leaving 11 bases between them. The CDR3 spells CASSGIRLEQYF. CDR3 DNA sequence: TGTGCCAGCAGTGGCATTCGTCTCGAGCAGTACTTC.

The chain carries TRBV20-1 and TRBJ2-1; perhaps TRBD2 as D (6 bases). This CDR3 is built from 14 residues. Germline V lookup: CDR1 DFQATT, CDR2 SNEGSKA (reference sequence). Trimming took off 1 base at V and 2 bases at J, with 9 bases between the two ends. CDR3 in DNA: TGCAGTGCTAGAGTTGGAGGGCCCTACAATGAGCAGTTCTTC. It encodes CSARVGGPYNEQFF.

The sample holds a few counts of this clonotype. The chain combines TRBV3-1 with TRBJ2-7; 12 bases map to TRBD2. The junction had 8 bases not matched to a gene; V was cut back by 0 bases and J by 5 bases. The CDR3 consists of 17 residues. Germline V gene data show CDR1 as LGHDT and CDR2 as YNNKEL (reference sequence). The CDR3 DNA sequence: TGTGCCAGCAGCCAAGATCGTCTAGCGGGGGGGGTCGACGAGCAGTACTTC. As protein: CASSQDRLAGGVDEQYF.